These 23 T cell receptor beta chains were all obtained from the same sample, sequenced in a study of blood T cell repertoires in COVID-19. Here immunoSEQ multiplex PCR was the method, and the copy in TCRdb shows in-frame clones only, minus some. Here the sample spans approximately 400,000 clones, roughly 86% being singletons. Sequenced: PBMCs or T cells enriched from blood (not recorded which). The receptors derive from a man aged 25 to 45 who had recovered from COVID-19.

The CDR3 here is CASSATQGNSPLHF. CDR3 coding DNA: TGTGCCAGTAGTGCAACACAGGGGAATTCACCCCTCCACTTT. The chain combines TRBV19 with TRBJ1-6, with TRBD1 matching 7 bases. Germline lookup yields CDR1 LNHDA and CDR2 SQIVND (reference sequence). V trimming: 5 bases; J trimming: 7 bases; junction bases outside the gene matches: 5. The CDR3 is 14 amino acids.

The V and J genes are TRBV3-1 (or the pseudogene TRBV3-2) and TRBJ2-6; 9 nucleotides agree with TRBD1. J lost 6 bases, V lost 9 bases, and 12 bases had no gene match. Germline V gene data show CDR1 as LGHDT and CDR2 as YNNKEL (reference sequence). CDR3 length: 16 amino acids. The CDR3 coding sequence is TGTGCCAGAGAAACAGGGGGCGCCGCGTCGGCCAACGTCCTGACTTTC. This gives the protein CARETGGAASANVLTF.

This chain links TRBV3-1 (or the pseudogene TRBV3-2) with TRBJ1-6, with 8 positions matching TRBD1. Germline assignment: CDR1 LGHDT and CDR2 YNNKEL (reference sequence). This CDR3 is 15 amino acids long. Trimming removed 8 bases from V and 6 bases from J; junction bases left unmatched: 9. The CDR3 sequence: CASSFQGAGNSPLHF. The CDR3 nucleotides are TGTGCCAGCTCCTTTCAGGGGGCGGGTAATTCACCCCTCCACTTT.

This chain connects TRBV5-1 to TRBJ1-1; TRBD1 is a possible D gene (5 bases). The germline CDR1 and CDR2 sequences are SGHRS and YFSETQ. The CDR3 is made up of 13 amino acids. Trimming pared 0 bases from V and 8 bases from J, leaving 11 bases between. The CDR3 DNA follows: TGCGCCAGCAGCTTGGCCGGAGGGGTAGAAGCTTTCTTT. Translation: CASSLAGGVEAFF.

This chain links TRBV4-1 with TRBJ1-5; D uncertain. The V end was cut by 0 bases, the J end by 1 base, with 10 bases between. This CDR3 region has 16 residues. Germline V gene lookup returns CDR1 MGHRA and CDR2 YSYEKL. The chain's CDR3 is CASSQDMGGSNQPQHF. CDR3 sequence (DNA): TGCGCCAGCAGCCAAGATATGGGCGGGAGCAATCAGCCCCAGCATTTT.

Of note for this clone: Other nucleotide sequences from this sample produce the same CDR3. This chain connects TRBV6-5 to TRBJ1-2, with no clear D. V gave up 8 bases and J gave up 5 bases, with 9 bases separating them. The CDR3 has 11 residues. Per the germline V gene, CDR1 is MNHEY and CDR2 is SVGAGI. This CDR3 is CASSSLYGYTF. The CDR3 bases are TGTGCCAGCTCCTCACTATATGGCTACACCTTC.

This clone was recorded once. This rearrangement joins TRBV6-6 to TRBJ1-2; D gene ambiguous. Trimming pared 5 bases from V and 3 bases from J, leaving 7 bases between. The CDR3 sequence is 12 residues long. The germline V gene encodes CDR1 MNHNY and CDR2 SVGAGI (reference sequence). The CDR3 sequence is CASSGRDYGYTF. CDR3 coding DNA: TGTGCCAGCAGTGGGAGGGACTATGGCTACACCTTC.

The chain employs TRBV18 and TRBJ2-2, with 12 positions matching TRBD1. J was trimmed by 2 bases and V by 4 bases; bases with no gene match: 8. CDR3 length equals 18 residues. CDR1 and CDR2 (germline): KGHSH, LQKENI. CDR3: CASSLPLGQGANTGELFF. CDR3 nucleotide sequence: TGTGCCAGCTCACTTCCCCTGGGACAGGGGGCTAACACCGGGGAGCTGTTTTTT. Together with reference TRBV18 and TRBJ2-2, the CDR3 gives the full variable domain: NAGVMQNPRHLVRRRGQEARLRCSPMKGHSHVYWYRQLPEEGLKFMVYLQKENIIDESGMPKERFSAEFPKEGPSILRIQQVVRGDSAAYFCASSLPLGQGANTGELFFGEGSRLTVL.

The chain employs TRBV6-6 and TRBJ2-7; 7 bases fit TRBD2. V lost 5 bases, J lost 3 bases, and 10 bases stayed unmatched. The CDR3 runs 15 residues. Looked up from germline, CDR1 is MNHNY and CDR2 is SVGAGI (reference sequence). In DNA, the CDR3 is TGTGCCAGCAGTCCCCGGGGGGTAAGCTACTACGAGCAGTACTTC. Translating it yields CASSPRGVSYYEQYF.

This clone was counted only a few times. This specimen includes other DNA sequences encoding the same CDR3. The chain has TRBV6-5 and TRBJ2-2; 8 bases align to TRBD2. Germline V gene sequence: CDR1 MNHEY, CDR2 SVGAGI. V shed 0 bases, J shed 6 bases, and the junction held 0 bases outside the gene matches. The CDR3 sequence is 14 residues long. CDR3 in amino acids: CASSYSSGAGELFF. Here the CDR3 DNA reads TGTGCCAGCAGTTACTCTAGCGGGGCCGGGGAGCTGTTTTTT.

V is TRBV5-1 and J is TRBJ2-1; no firm D call. Trimming left V 6 bases short and J 8 bases short, with 9 bases between. This CDR3 has 11 residues. Looked up from germline, CDR1 is SGHRS and CDR2 is YFSETQ. CDR3 DNA sequence: TGCGCCAGCAAAAAGGCGGATGAGCAGTTCTTC. Translating gives CASKKADEQFF.

This rearrangement joins TRBV5-1 to TRBJ2-5, with D perhaps TRBD2 (5 bases). Germline CDR1 and CDR2: SGHRS and YFSETQ. Trimming took off 0 bases at V and 0 bases at J, with 9 bases between the two ends. CDR3 length: 15 residues. The CDR3 bases are TGCGCCAGCAGCTTGGAGCGGTCTTACCAAGAGACCCAGTACTTC. Residues: CASSLERSYQETQYF.

The rearrangement links TRBV7-8 to TRBJ1-2, with D possibly matching TRBD1 (6 bases). The germline V gene has CDR1 SGHVS and CDR2 FQNEAQ. The CDR3 length is 15 residues. V shed 4 bases and J shed 8 bases, with 20 bases lying between them. CDR3 sequence reads: CASSYPGTPLWGYTF. CDR3 DNA sequence: TGTGCCAGCAGCTACCCCGGGACACCCCTCTGGGGCTACACCTTC.

DNA of the CDR3: TGCGCCAGCAGCTCACAGGGGGCGCGGGATGAAAAACTGTTTTTT. Residues: CASSSQGARDEKLFF. V gene TRBV5-1 combines with J gene TRBJ1-4, with TRBD1 identical over 9 bases. This CDR3 has 15 residues. Germline loops: CDR1 SGHRS, CDR2 YFSETQ. V was pared by 3 bases and J by 6 bases, with 6 bases of the junction left unmatched. Full variable domain (remainder filled in from reference TRBV5-1 and TRBJ1-4): KAGVTQTPRYLIKTRGQQVTLSCSPISGHRSVSWYQQTPGQGLQFLFEYFSETQRNKGNFPGRFSGRQFSNSRSEMNVSTLELGDSALYLCASSSQGARDEKLFFGSGTQLSVL.

The CDR3 DNA reads TGTGCCAGCGCGCCCCCAGGGGGCCGCAATCAGCCCCAGCATTTT. It yields the protein CASAPPGGRNQPQHF. The chain carries TRBV7-6 and TRBJ1-5; 8 positions match TRBD1. CDR3 size: 15 residues. V dropped 8 bases and J dropped 2; count of bases not matched to a gene: 8. In germline, CDR1 is SGHVS, CDR2 FNYEAQ.

The V gene is TRBV11-3, the J gene TRBJ2-3; TRBD1 agrees at 10 bases. The CDR3 consists of 17 residues. Trimming cost V 4 bases and J 0 bases; bases outside gene matches: 7. Germline lookup yields CDR1 SGHNT and CDR2 YENEEA. Here the CDR3 DNA reads TGTGCCAGCAGCTCGGGGGACAGGGGTACTAGCACAGATACGCAGTATTTT. Amino acids: CASSSGDRGTSTDTQYF.

This chain links TRBV7-7 with TRBJ2-2, with D perhaps TRBD1 (5 bases). Trimming took 4 bases from V and 7 from J, leaving 25 bases between them. The length of the CDR3 is 18 residues. Germline loops: CDR1 SSHAT, CDR2 FNYEAQ (reference sequence). This chain's CDR3 is CASSSPDTPKPVYGELFF. For the CDR3, the DNA is TGTGCCAGCAGCTCCCCGGACACGCCGAAGCCCGTATACGGGGAGCTGTTTTTT. The complete variable domain, with remaining parts taken from reference TRBV7-7 and TRBJ2-2, reads GAGVSQSPRYKVTKRGQDVTLRCDPISSHATLYWYQQALGQGPEFLTYFNYEAQPDKSGLPSDRFSAERPEGSISTLTIQRTEQRDSAMYRCASSSPDTPKPVYGELFFGEGSRLTVL.

The CDR3 nucleotides are TGTGCCATCACCTCCTCGCGGGGGGCGGGAACAGATACGCAGTATTTT. This translates into CAITSSRGAGTDTQYF. The chain is built from TRBV10-3 and TRBJ2-3; 8 bases fit TRBD2. Germline V gene data show CDR1 as ENHRY and CDR2 as SYGVKD. Trimming removed 7 bases from V and 3 bases from J; junction bases left unmatched: 12. The CDR3 length is 16 residues.

CDR3 residues: CASSQDPGTGRAQHF. CDR3 DNA: TGTGCCAGCAGCCAAGATCCTGGAACAGGGAGGGCCCAGCATTTT. The chain recombines TRBV4-2 with TRBJ1-5; TRBD1 might be the D (6 bases). The V end was cut by 0 bases, the J end by 11 bases, with 17 bases between. The CDR3 length is 15 residues. CDR1 is LGHNA, CDR2 YNFKEQ, per germline.

V is TRBV5-6 and J is TRBJ1-2, with 11 nucleotides matching TRBD1. CDR3 length: 14 amino acids. Trimming removed 3 bases from V and 11 bases from J; junction bases left unmatched: 9. Per the germline V gene, CDR1 is SGHDT and CDR2 is YYEEEE. The CDR3 spells CASSSWTGGEVYTF. In nucleotides, the CDR3 is TGTGCCAGCAGCTCTTGGACAGGGGGCGAGGTGTACACCTTC.

This chain joins TRBV4-1 and TRBJ2-7, with 7 bases lining up with TRBD1. The CDR3 contains 16 residues. Germline CDR1 and CDR2: MGHRA and YSYEKL. Unmatched junction bases numbered 9, after V lost 1 base and J lost 3 bases. The CDR3 bases are TGCGCCAGCAGCCAAGCCGGGACAGAGATCCTCTACGAGCAGTACTTC. Translation: CASSQAGTEILYEQYF.

V is TRBV5-6 and J is TRBJ2-6; 7 bases agree with TRBD2. J was trimmed by 1 base and V by 2 bases; bases with no gene match: 3. The CDR3 runs to 16 residues. The germline gives CDR1 SGHDT, CDR2 YYEEEE. CDR3 sequence: CASSFAGESGANVLTF. The CDR3 nucleotides read TGTGCCAGCAGCTTCGCGGGGGAGTCTGGGGCCAACGTCCTGACTTTC. The full variable domain, completed using reference TRBV5-6 and TRBJ2-6, is DAGVTQSPTHLIKTRGQQVTLRCSPKSGHDTVSWYQQALGQGPQFIFQYYEEEERQRGNFPDRFSGHQFPNYSSELNVNALLLGDSALYLCASSFAGESGANVLTFGAGSRLTVL.

This chain links TRBV7-9 with TRBJ2-5; the D gene is possibly TRBD2 (5 bases). This CDR3 contains 13 residues. The V and J ends lost 7 bases and 5 bases respectively, with 14 bases between them. Germline CDR1 is SEHNR and CDR2 is FQNEAQ (reference sequence). The CDR3 is CASTRGGVETQYF. The CDR3 DNA sequence: TGTGCCAGCACCCGGGGTGGTGTGGAGACCCAGTACTTC.